Described below is a single TCR beta chain sequence and its context. Sequencing was performed with immunoSEQ multiplex PCR; in TCRdb, only in-frame clones are kept and a portion is missing. This table has about 38,000 clones, over 80% appearing once. This sample stems from a study of PD-L1 blockade in urothelial cancer. The CDR3 runs to 14 residues. Per the germline V gene, CDR1 is MNHNS and CDR2 is SASEGT. V gave up 5 bases and J gave up 2 bases, with 11 bases separating them. As to time point: pretreatment peripheral blood. J is TRBJ2-3 and V is TRBV6-1; a weak D match, TRBD2 (6 bases). The material was PBMCs, obtained around atezolizumab (anti-PD-L1) treatment. This TCR was sampled from a man older than 75 with urothelial cancer. Written as DNA, the CDR3 is TGTGCCAGCAGTTCTAGCGCACCCACAGATACGCAGTATTTT. This gives the protein CASSSSAPTDTQYF.